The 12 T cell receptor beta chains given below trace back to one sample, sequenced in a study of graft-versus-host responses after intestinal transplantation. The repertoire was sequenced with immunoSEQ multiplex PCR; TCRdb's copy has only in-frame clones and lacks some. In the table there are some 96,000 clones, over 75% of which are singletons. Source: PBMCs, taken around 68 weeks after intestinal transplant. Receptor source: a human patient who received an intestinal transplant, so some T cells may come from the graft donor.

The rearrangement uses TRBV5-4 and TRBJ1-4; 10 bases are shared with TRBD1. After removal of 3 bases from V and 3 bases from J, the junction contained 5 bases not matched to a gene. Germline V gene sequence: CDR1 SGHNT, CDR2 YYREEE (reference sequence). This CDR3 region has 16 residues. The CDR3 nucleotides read TGTGCCAGCAGCTCGACAGGGGGCGCGGCTAATGAAAAACTGTTTTTT. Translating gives CASSSTGGAANEKLFF. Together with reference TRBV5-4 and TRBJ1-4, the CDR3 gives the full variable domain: ETGVTQSPTHLIKTRGQQVTLRCSSQSGHNTVSWYQQALGQGPQFIFQYYREEENGRGNFPPRFSGLQFPNYSSELNVNALELDDSALYLCASSSTGGAANEKLFFGSGTQLSVL.

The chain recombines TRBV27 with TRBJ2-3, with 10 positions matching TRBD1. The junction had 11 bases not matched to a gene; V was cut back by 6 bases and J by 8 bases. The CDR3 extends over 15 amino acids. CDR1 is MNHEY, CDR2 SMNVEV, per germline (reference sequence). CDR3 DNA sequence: TGTGCCAGCAGGTCCCGTGTGGACAGGGGGGTTACGCAGTATTTT. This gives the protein CASRSRVDRGVTQYF.

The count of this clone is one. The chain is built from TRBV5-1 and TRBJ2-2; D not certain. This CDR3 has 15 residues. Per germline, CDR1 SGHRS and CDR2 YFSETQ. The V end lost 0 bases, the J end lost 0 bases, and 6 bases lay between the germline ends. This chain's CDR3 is CASSLETPNTGELFF. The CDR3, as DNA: TGCGCCAGCAGCTTGGAGACTCCGAACACCGGGGAGCTGTTTTTT.

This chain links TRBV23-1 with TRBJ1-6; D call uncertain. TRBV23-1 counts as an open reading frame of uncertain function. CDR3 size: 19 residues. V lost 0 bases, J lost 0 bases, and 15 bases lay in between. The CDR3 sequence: CASSQSKGPLSSYNSPLHF. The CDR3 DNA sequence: TGCGCCAGCAGTCAATCCAAGGGCCCGTTGAGCTCCTATAATTCACCCCTCCACTTT.

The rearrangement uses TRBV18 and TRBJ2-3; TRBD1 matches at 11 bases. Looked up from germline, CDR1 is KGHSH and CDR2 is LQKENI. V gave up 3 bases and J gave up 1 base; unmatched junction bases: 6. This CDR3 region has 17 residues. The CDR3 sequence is CASSPWTGGFRTDTQYF. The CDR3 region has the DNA TGTGCCAGCTCACCCTGGACAGGGGGCTTCCGCACAGATACGCAGTATTTT.

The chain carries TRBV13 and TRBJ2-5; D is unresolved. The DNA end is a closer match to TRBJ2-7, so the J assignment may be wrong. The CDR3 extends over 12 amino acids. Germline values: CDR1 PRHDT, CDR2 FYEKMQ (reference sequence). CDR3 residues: CASSLGSYEQYF. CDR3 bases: TGTGCCAGCAGCTTGGGCTCCTACGAGCAGTACTTC.

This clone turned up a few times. CDR3 in amino acids: CASSLGTGSYEQYF. CDR3 DNA: TGTGCCAGCAGCCTTGGGACAGGATCCTACGAGCAGTACTTC. The rearrangement links TRBV6-6 to TRBJ2-7; 8 bases agree with TRBD1. Germline assignment: CDR1 MNHNY and CDR2 SVGAGI (reference sequence). J was trimmed by 1 base and V by 6 bases; bases with no gene match: 5. This CDR3 region has 14 residues.

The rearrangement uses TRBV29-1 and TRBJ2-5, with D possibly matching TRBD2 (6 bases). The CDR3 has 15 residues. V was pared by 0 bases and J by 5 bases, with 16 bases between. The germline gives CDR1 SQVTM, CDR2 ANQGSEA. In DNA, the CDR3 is TGCAGCGTTGAAGATGTAACGGGGGTGGTGGAGACCCAGTACTTC. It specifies CSVEDVTGVVETQYF.

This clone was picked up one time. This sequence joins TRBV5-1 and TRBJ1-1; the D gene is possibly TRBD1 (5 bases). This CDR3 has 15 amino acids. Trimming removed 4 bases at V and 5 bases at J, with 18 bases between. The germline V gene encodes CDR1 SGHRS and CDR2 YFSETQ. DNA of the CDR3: TGCGCCAGCAGCGCAATAGTAGGGGAAGGGACTGAAGCTTTCTTT. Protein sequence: CASSAIVGEGTEAFF. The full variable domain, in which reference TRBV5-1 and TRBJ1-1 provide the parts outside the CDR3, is KAGVTQTPRYLIKTRGQQVTLSCSPISGHRSVSWYQQTPGQGLQFLFEYFSETQRNKGNFPGRFSGRQFSNSRSEMNVSTLELGDSALYLCASSAIVGEGTEAFFGQGTRLTVV.

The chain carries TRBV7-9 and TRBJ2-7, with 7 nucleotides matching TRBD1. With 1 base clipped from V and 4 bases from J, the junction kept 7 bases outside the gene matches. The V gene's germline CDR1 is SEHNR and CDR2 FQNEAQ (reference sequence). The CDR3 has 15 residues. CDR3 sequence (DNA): TGTGCCAGCAGCTTAGGGCAGGGGGTTTTATACGAGCAGTACTTC. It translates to CASSLGQGVLYEQYF.

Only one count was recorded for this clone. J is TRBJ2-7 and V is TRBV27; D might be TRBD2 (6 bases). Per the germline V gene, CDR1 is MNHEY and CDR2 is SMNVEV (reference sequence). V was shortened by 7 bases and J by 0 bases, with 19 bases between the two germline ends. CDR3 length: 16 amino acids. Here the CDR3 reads CASTPGGGSGSYEQYF. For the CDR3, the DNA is TGTGCCAGCACTCCCGGGGGTGGCAGCGGCTCCTACGAGCAGTACTTC.

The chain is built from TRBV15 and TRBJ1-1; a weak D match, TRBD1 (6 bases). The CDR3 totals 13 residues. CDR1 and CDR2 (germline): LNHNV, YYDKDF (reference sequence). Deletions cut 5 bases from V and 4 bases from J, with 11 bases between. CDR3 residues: CATSAGAGTEAFF. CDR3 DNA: TGTGCCACCAGCGCAGGGGCCGGCACTGAAGCTTTCTTT.